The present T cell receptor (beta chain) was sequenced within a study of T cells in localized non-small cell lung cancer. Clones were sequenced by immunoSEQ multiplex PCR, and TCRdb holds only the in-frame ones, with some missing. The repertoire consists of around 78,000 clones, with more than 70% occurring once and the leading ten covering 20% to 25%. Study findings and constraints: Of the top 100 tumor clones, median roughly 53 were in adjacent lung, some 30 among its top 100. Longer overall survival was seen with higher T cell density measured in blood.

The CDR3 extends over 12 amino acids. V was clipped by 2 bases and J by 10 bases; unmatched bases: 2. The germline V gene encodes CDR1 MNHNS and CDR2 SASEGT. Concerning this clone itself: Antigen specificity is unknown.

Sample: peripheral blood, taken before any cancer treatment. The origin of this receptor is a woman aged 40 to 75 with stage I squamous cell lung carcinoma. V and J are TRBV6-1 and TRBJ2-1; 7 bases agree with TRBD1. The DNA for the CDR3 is TGTGCCAGCAGTGAAACGGGACAGGAGCAGTTCTTC. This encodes CASSETGQEQFF.